The sequence of this TCR beta chain was determined in a study of T-cell reconstitution after alpha-beta-depleted transplantation in children. Notes on the study in general: T-cell counts and diversity were attributed mostly to newly produced T cells one year after transplant. Several hundred expanded graft clones reportedly gave rise to the alpha-beta T cells present about two months after transplant.

Of note for this clonotype: Its antigen is unknown.

Germline trimming cut 2 bases from V and 5 bases from J; bases unmatched to any gene: 13. This CDR3 is built from 17 residues. From germline, CDR1 is KGHSH and CDR2 LQKENI. Unique molecular identifiers featured in how the TCRbeta library was prepared. TCRdb ran MiXCR on the PCR reads and lists one entry per CDR3 protein. The repertoire holds hundreds of thousands of distinct CDR3 sequences, with roughly 13% as singletons. The chain uses TRBV18 and TRBJ2-7; 9 nucleotides agree with TRBD1. This clonotype was obtained from a male patient under 18 who had a stem cell transplant for acute myeloid leukemia, so the T cells may come from the graft donor. This sample comprised PBMCs, mostly from graft donor cells, obtained 360 days after TCRalphabeta/CD19-depleted stem cell transplant. CDR3 nucleotides: TGTGCCAGCTCACCATTACTCCCGGACAGGGGATCCCACGAGCAGTACTTC. This sequence encodes CASSPLLPDRGSHEQYF.